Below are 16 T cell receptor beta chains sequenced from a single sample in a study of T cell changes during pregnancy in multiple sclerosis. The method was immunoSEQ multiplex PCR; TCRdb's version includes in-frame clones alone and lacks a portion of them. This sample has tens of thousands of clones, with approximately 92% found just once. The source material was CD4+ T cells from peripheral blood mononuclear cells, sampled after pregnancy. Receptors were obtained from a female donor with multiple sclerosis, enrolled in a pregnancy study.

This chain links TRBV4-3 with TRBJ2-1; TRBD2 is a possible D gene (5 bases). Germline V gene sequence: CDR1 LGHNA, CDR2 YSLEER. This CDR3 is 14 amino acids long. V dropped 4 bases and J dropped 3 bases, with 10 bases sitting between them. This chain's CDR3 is CASSREGDYNEQFF. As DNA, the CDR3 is TGCGCCAGCAGCCGTGAGGGAGACTACAATGAGCAGTTCTTC.

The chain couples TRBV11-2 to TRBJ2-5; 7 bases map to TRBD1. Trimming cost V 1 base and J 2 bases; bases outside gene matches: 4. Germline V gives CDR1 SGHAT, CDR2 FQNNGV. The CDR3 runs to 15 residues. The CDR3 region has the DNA TGTGCCAGCAGCTTAGGACAGGGATTTCAAGAGACCCAGTACTTC. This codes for CASSLGQGFQETQYF. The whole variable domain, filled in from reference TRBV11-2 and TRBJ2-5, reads EAGVAQSPRYKIIEKRQSVAFWCNPISGHATLYWYQQILGQGPKLLIQFQNNGVVDDSQLPKDRFSAERLKGVDSTLKIQPAKLEDSAVYLCASSLGQGFQETQYFGPGTRLLVL.

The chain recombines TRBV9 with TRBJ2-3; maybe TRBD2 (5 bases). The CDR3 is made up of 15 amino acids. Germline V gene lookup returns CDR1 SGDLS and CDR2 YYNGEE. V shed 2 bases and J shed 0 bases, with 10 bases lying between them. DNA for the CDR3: TGTGCCAGCAGCGTCTGGACTGGTAGCACAGATACGCAGTATTTT. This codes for CASSVWTGSTDTQYF.

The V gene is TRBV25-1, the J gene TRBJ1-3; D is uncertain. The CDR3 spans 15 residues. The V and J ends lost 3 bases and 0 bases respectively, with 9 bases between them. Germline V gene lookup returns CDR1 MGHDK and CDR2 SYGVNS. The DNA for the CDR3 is TGTGCCAGCAGTGATACAAGACTCTCTGGAAACACCATATATTTT. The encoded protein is CASSDTRLSGNTIYF.

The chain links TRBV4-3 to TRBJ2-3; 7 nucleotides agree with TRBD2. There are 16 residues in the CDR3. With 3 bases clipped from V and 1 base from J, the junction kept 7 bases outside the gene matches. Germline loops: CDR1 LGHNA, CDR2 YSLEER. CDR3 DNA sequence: TGCGCCAGCAGCCAGGATGCGAGCGGGGGCACAGATACGCAGTATTTT. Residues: CASSQDASGGTDTQYF.

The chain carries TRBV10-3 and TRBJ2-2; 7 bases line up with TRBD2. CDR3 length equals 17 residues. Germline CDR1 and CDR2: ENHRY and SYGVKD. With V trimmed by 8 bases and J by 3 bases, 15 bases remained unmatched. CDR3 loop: CAIPGPTSAIDTGELFF. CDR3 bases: TGTGCCATCCCTGGGCCAACTAGCGCTATTGACACCGGGGAGCTGTTTTTT.

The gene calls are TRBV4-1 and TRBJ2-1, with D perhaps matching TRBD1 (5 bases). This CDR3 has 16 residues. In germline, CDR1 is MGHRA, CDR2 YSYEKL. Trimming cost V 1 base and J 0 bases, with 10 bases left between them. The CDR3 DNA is TGCGCCAGCAGCCAAGTGGACATTCTCTCCTACAATGAGCAGTTCTTC. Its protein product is CASSQVDILSYNEQFF.

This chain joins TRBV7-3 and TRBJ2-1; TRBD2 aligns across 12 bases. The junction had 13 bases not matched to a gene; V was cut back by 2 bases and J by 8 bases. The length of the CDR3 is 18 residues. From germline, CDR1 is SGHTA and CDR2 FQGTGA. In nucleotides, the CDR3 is TGTGCCAGCAGCTTAGGAGCTAGCGGGGGGGCAGGGGTCTATGAGCAGTTCTTC. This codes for CASSLGASGGAGVYEQFF.

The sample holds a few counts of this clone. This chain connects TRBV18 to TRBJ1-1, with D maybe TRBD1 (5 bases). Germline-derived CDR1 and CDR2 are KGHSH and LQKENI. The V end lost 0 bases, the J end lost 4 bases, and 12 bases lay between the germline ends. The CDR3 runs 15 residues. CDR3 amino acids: CASSPPEGTITEAFF. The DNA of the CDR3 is TGTGCCAGCTCACCACCGGAGGGGACGATCACTGAAGCTTTCTTT.

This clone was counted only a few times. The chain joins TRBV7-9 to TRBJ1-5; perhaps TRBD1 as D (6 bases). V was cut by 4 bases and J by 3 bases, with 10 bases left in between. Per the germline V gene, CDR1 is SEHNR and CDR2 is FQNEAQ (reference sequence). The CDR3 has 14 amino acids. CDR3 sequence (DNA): TGTGCCAGCAGCTCCGACAGGACCAATCAGCCCCAGCATTTT. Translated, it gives CASSSDRTNQPQHF.

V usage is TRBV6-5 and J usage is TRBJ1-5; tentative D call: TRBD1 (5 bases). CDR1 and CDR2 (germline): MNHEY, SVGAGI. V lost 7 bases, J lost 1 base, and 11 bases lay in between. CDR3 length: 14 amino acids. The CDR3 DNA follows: TGTGCCAGCAAGGAGGGGCCGAGCAATCAGCCCCAGCATTTT. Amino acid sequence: CASKEGPSNQPQHF.

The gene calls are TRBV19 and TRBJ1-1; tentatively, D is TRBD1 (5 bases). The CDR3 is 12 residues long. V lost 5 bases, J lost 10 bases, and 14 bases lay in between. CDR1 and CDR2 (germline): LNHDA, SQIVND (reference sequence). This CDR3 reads CASSPPRGRAFF. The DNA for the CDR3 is TGTGCCAGTAGTCCCCCCCGGGGGAGAGCTTTCTTT.

The CDR3 nucleotides are TGCGCCAGCAGCCAAGAGCGTGGACAGGGTGTAGTAAACACCATATATTTT. Translating gives CASSQERGQGVVNTIYF. V gene TRBV4-1 combines with J gene TRBJ1-3; 8 bases are a match to TRBD1. Looked up from germline, CDR1 is MGHRA and CDR2 is YSYEKL. This CDR3 has 17 residues. With V trimmed by 0 bases and J by 6 bases, 10 bases remained unmatched.

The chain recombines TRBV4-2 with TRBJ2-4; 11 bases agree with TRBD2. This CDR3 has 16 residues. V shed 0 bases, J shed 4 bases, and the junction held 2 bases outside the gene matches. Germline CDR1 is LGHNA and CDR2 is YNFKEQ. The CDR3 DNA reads TGTGCCAGCAGCCAAGAAACTAGCGGGGGTAAAAACATTCAGTACTTC. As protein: CASSQETSGGKNIQYF.

In nucleotides, the CDR3 is TGTGCCAGCAGCTTGTTGGGACAGGGGAATCAGCCCCAGCATTTT. Amino acid sequence: CASSLLGQGNQPQHF. The chain recombines TRBV5-6 with TRBJ1-5, with 10 positions matching TRBD1. The junction had 2 bases not matched to a gene; V was cut back by 1 base and J by 4 bases. The CDR3 is 15 residues long. Germline V lookup: CDR1 SGHDT, CDR2 YYEEEE. The complete variable domain, with remaining parts taken from reference TRBV5-6 and TRBJ1-5, reads DAGVTQSPTHLIKTRGQQVTLRCSPKSGHDTVSWYQQALGQGPQFIFQYYEEEERQRGNFPDRFSGHQFPNYSSELNVNALLLGDSALYLCASSLLGQGNQPQHFGDGTRLSIL.

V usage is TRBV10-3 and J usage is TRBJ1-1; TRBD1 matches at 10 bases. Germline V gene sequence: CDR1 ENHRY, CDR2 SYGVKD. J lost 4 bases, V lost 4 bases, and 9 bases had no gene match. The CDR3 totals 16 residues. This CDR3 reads CAISGAAGTGVTEAFF. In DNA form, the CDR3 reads TGTGCCATCAGTGGTGCCGCCGGGACAGGGGTCACTGAAGCTTTCTTT.